Presented here are 15 T cell receptor beta chains from one specimen sequenced in a study of CD8 T cells in ankylosing spondylitis. No antigen has been assigned to these receptors. Study observations and caveats: Blood from ankylosing spondylitis patients appeared to carry a characteristic eight-variant TCR beta motif.

Using its own MiXCR run on the 5' RACE reads, TCRdb lists one record per CDR3 protein. The table shows about 540,000 distinct CDR3 sequences, with roughly 12% occurring only once. Sequencing used blood, either unsorted or a sorted T cell fraction (not recorded which). The receptors were gathered from a male donor with ankylosing spondylitis.

The rearrangement uses TRBV7-2 and TRBJ1-1; 7 bases align to TRBD1. The J segment lost 9 bases and the V segment lost 5 bases, leaving 15 bases of the junction unmatched. Germline V gene lookup returns CDR1 SGHTA and CDR2 FQGNSA. The CDR3 runs 15 residues. As DNA, the CDR3 is TGTGCCAGCAGCCAGGGGGGGGAGAAAGGGAGGCAAGCTTTCTTT. Protein sequence: CASSQGGEKGRQAFF. The variable domain in full, completed from reference TRBV7-2 and TRBJ1-1, reads GAGVSQSPSNKVTEKGKDVELRCDPISGHTALYWYRQSLGQGLEFLIYFQGNSAPDKSGLPSDRFSAERTGGSVSTLTIQRTQQEDSAVYLCASSQGGEKGRQAFFGQGTRLTVV.

This clonotype was detected many times. The chain links TRBV5-1 to TRBJ2-2, with D hard to call. The germline V gene encodes CDR1 SGHRS and CDR2 YFSETQ. V was trimmed by 5 bases and J by 7 bases, leaving 9 bases between them. The CDR3 is 12 amino acids. CDR3 DNA sequence: TGCGCCAGCAGGGTCCTGAGCGGGGAGCTGTTTTTT. It translates to CASRVLSGELFF.

This clonotype has a handful of counts. The genes are TRBV7-6 and TRBJ2-3, with a possible D match to TRBD2 (5 bases). Germline assignment: CDR1 SGHVS and CDR2 FNYEAQ. The CDR3 contains 16 residues. The V and J ends lost 2 bases and 4 bases respectively, with 16 bases between them. The CDR3 reads CASSLTSGRTADTQYF. The CDR3 DNA reads TGTGCCAGCAGCTTAACCAGCGGCAGAACGGCAGATACGCAGTATTTT.

Notes on this clonotype: An end of the junction differs from the germline gene, which may be a read error. V usage is TRBV6-4 and J usage is TRBJ2-7; either TRBD1 or TRBD2 may fit D (6 bases each). This CDR3 comprises 14 residues. Per the germline V gene, CDR1 is MRHNA and CDR2 is SNTAGT. The CDR3 bases are TGTGCCAGCAGCTGGAGGGGGGCGCAGTACGCGCAGTACTTC. Residues: CASSWRGAQYAQYF.

This clonotype was counted ten times or more. The gene calls are TRBV6-4 and TRBJ2-2; TRBD2 aligns across 8 bases. The CDR3 contains 16 residues. The germline CDR1 and CDR2 sequences are MRHNA and SNTAGT. The V segment lost 4 bases and the J segment 4 bases; nucleotides outside the gene matches: 8. The CDR3 DNA reads as TGTGCCAGCAGTGCCCGGGAGGGCCTAATCACCGGGGAGCTGTTTTTT. Its translation is CASSAREGLITGELFF.

This clonotype occurred a few times. The V and J genes are TRBV10-1 and TRBJ1-6; no reliable D call. The CDR3 is 14 amino acids. With 3 bases removed from V and 7 bases from J, the gap between germline ends came to 10 bases. Germline V gene sequence: CDR1 WNHNN, CDR2 SYGVQD (reference sequence). This chain's CDR3 is CASSEQGNNSPLHF. The CDR3 coding sequence is TGCGCCAGCAGTGAACAAGGGAACAATTCACCCCTCCACTTT.

This clonotype was detected many times. V gene TRBV5-1 combines with J gene TRBJ1-1; D is undetermined. CDR3 length: 15 residues. Germline assignment: CDR1 SGHRS and CDR2 YFSETQ. Trimming left V 1 base short and J 3 bases short, with 13 bases between. This chain's CDR3 is CASSLNSPADTEAFF. CDR3 DNA sequence: TGCGCCAGCAGCTTGAACAGTCCGGCGGACACTGAAGCTTTCTTT. The whole variable domain, remainder taken from reference TRBV5-1 and TRBJ1-1, is KAGVTQTPRYLIKTRGQQVTLSCSPISGHRSVSWYQQTPGQGLQFLFEYFSETQRNKGNFPGRFSGRQFSNSRSEMNVSTLELGDSALYLCASSLNSPADTEAFFGQGTRLTVV.

This clonotype was recorded a few times. This chain joins TRBV20-1 and TRBJ2-1; TRBD2 agrees at 7 bases. The CDR3 length is 16 residues. Trimming at V came to 3 bases and at J to 0 bases, leaving 8 bases not matched to a gene. The germline V gene encodes CDR1 DFQATT and CDR2 SNEGSKA (reference sequence). Written as DNA, the CDR3 is TGCAGTGCTAGTAGCGCAGCTAGCGGCTCCTACAATGAGCAGTTCTTC. Amino acid sequence: CSASSAASGSYNEQFF.

This chain joins TRBV27 and TRBJ2-1; 12 nucleotides match TRBD2. This CDR3 spans 18 amino acids. Germline CDR1 is MNHEY and CDR2 is SMNVEV (reference sequence). Unmatched junction bases numbered 13, after V lost 5 bases and J lost 5 bases. As DNA, the CDR3 is TGTGCCAGCAGTCTAGCCCCCCCGCGGACTAGCGGGAACAATGAGCAGTTCTTC. Residues: CASSLAPPRTSGNNEQFF.

This clonotype appeared many times. The chain couples TRBV6-1 to TRBJ2-3; D perhaps matches TRBD1 (5 bases). Germline CDR1 and CDR2: MNHNS and SASEGT. Trimming pared 6 bases from V and 6 bases from J, leaving 16 bases between. The CDR3 has 14 residues. As DNA, the CDR3 is TGTGCCAGCAGCCTTTCACCAGGGTGGGATACGCAGTATTTT. Its protein is CASSLSPGWDTQYF.

This clonotype appeared a few times. The chain recombines TRBV11-2 with TRBJ1-1; unclear D gene. Looked up from germline, CDR1 is SGHAT and CDR2 is FQNNGV. Trimming cost V 5 bases and J 8 bases, with 15 bases left between them. CDR3 size: 13 residues. The chain's CDR3 is CASSPGWEREAFF. CDR3 in DNA: TGTGCCAGCAGCCCAGGCTGGGAACGGGAAGCTTTCTTT.

This clonotype has more than one count but fewer than ten. The chain uses TRBV5-1 and TRBJ2-4, with TRBD1 matching over 7 bases. This CDR3 is built from 15 residues. Trimming removed 5 bases from V and 6 bases from J; junction bases left unmatched: 11. Germline V gives CDR1 SGHRS, CDR2 YFSETQ. CDR3 region: CASRIDRAFGNIQYF. The CDR3, as DNA: TGCGCCAGCAGAATCGACAGGGCATTTGGAAACATTCAGTACTTC. The variable domain in full, with the rest retrieved from reference TRBV5-1 and TRBJ2-4, is KAGVTQTPRYLIKTRGQQVTLSCSPISGHRSVSWYQQTPGQGLQFLFEYFSETQRNKGNFPGRFSGRQFSNSRSEMNVSTLELGDSALYLCASRIDRAFGNIQYFGAGTRLSVL.

A few counts support this clonotype. The CDR3 protein is CASSLWGIGGQETQYF. CDR3 coding DNA: TGTGCCAGCAGCTTATGGGGGATTGGGGGACAAGAGACCCAGTACTTC. The V and J genes are TRBV7-8 and TRBJ2-5; D may match TRBD1 or TRBD2 (5 bases each). Looked up from germline, CDR1 is SGHVS and CDR2 is FQNEAQ. Trimming took 2 bases from V and 2 from J, leaving 15 bases between them. This CDR3 is built from 16 residues.

The chain uses TRBV20-1 and TRBJ2-5; 8 bases map to TRBD2. The CDR3 spans 15 residues. Losses at the gene ends were 6 bases for V and 1 base for J; bases not matched to a gene: 10. Germline loops: CDR1 DFQATT, CDR2 SNEGSKA (reference sequence). The CDR3 sequence is CSAPEASGFQETQYF. Written as DNA, the CDR3 is TGCAGTGCCCCGGAAGCTAGCGGGTTCCAAGAGACCCAGTACTTC.

This clonotype appeared a few times. This could be a read error, since a much larger clone is one nucleotide away. This chain links TRBV20-1 with TRBJ2-3; TRBD2 might be the D (6 bases). In germline, CDR1 is DFQATT, CDR2 SNEGSKA (reference sequence). The CDR3 consists of 14 residues. Trimming removed 0 bases at V and 0 bases at J, with 7 bases between. CDR3 DNA sequence: TGCAGTGCTAGAGAAAGCGGGAGCACAGATACGCAGTATTTT. It translates to CSARESGSTDTQYF.